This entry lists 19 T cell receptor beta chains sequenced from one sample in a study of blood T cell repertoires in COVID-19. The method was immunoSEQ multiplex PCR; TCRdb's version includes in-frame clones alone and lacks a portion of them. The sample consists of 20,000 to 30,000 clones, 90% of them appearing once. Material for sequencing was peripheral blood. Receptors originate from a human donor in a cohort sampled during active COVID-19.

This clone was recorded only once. The CDR3 region is CASSPALGQGTEAFF. In nucleotides, the CDR3 is TGCGCCAGCAGCCCGGCCTTGGGGCAGGGCACTGAAGCTTTCTTT. The chain combines TRBV4-1 with TRBJ1-1; possible D gene TRBD1, 5 bases. With 4 bases removed from V and 4 bases from J, the gap between germline ends came to 16 bases. The germline gives CDR1 MGHRA, CDR2 YSYEKL. The CDR3 is made up of 15 amino acids.

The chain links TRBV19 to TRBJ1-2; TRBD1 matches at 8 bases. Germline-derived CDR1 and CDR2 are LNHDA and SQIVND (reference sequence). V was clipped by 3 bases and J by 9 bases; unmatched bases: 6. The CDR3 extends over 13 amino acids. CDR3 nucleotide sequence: TGTGCCAGTAGTATCCTAGGACAGGGTCGCTACACCTTC. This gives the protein CASSILGQGRYTF.

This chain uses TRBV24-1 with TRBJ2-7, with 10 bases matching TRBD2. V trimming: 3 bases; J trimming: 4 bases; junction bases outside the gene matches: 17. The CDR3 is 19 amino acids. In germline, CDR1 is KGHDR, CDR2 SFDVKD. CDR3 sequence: CATSDPHLAGDGLGYEQYF. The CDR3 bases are TGTGCCACCAGTGATCCACATCTAGCGGGAGATGGCCTTGGGTACGAGCAGTACTTC.

The CDR3 here is CASSSAGGGTDTQYF. The CDR3 DNA reads as TGCGCCAGCAGCTCCGCAGGGGGTGGCACAGATACGCAGTATTTT. The chain has TRBV5-1 and TRBJ2-3; 7 bases are shared with TRBD1. Germline CDR1 reads SGHRS; CDR2 reads YFSETQ. The CDR3 has 15 amino acids. Trimming at V came to 3 bases and at J to 1 base, leaving 5 bases not matched to a gene. The full variable domain, in which reference TRBV5-1 and TRBJ2-3 provide the parts outside the CDR3, is KAGVTQTPRYLIKTRGQQVTLSCSPISGHRSVSWYQQTPGQGLQFLFEYFSETQRNKGNFPGRFSGRQFSNSRSEMNVSTLELGDSALYLCASSSAGGGTDTQYFGPGTRLTVL.

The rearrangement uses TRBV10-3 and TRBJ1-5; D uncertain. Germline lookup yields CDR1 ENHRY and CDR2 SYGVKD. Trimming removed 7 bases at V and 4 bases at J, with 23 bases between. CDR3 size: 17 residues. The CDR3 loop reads CAIISSWGGRKNQPQHF. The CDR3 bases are TGTGCCATCATCTCGAGTTGGGGAGGCCGTAAAAATCAGCCCCAGCATTTT.

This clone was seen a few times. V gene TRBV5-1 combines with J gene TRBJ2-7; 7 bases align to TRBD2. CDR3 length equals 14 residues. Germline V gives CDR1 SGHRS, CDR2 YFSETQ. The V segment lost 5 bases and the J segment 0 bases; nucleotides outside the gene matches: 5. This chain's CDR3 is CASRRGLSSYEQYF. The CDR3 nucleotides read TGCGCCAGCAGGCGGGGACTAAGCTCCTACGAGCAGTACTTC.

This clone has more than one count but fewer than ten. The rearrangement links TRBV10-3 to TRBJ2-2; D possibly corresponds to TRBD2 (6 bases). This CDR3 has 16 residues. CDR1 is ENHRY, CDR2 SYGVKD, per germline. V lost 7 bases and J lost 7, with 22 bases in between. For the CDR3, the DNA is TGTGCCATCACACTAGAAACCGGGACGGGAGACGGGGAGCTGTTTTTT. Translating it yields CAITLETGTGDGELFF.

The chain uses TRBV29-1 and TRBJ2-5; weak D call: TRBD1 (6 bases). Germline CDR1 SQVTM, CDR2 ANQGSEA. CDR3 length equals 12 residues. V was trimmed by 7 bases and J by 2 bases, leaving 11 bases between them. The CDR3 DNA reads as TGCAGCGGGAACAGGGTTCAAGAGACCCAGTACTTC. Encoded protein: CSGNRVQETQYF.

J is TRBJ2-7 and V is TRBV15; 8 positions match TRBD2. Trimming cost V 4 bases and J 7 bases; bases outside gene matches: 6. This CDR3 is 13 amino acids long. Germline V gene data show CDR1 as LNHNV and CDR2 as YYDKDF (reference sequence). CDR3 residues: CATSNGLAEEQYF. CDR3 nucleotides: TGTGCCACCAGCAATGGACTAGCCGAGGAGCAGTACTTC.

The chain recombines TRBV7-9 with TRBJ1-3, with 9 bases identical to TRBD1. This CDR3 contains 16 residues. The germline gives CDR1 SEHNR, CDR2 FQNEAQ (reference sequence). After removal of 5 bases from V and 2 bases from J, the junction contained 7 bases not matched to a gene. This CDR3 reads CASSLGTGGTGNTIYF. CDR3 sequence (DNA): TGTGCCAGCAGCCTAGGTACAGGGGGCACTGGAAACACCATATATTTT. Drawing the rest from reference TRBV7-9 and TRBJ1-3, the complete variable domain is DTGVSQNPRHKITKRGQNVTFRCDPISEHNRLYWYRQTLGQGPEFLTYFQNEAQLEKSRLLSDRFSAERPKGSFSTLEIQRTEQGDSAMYLCASSLGTGGTGNTIYFGEGSWLTVV.

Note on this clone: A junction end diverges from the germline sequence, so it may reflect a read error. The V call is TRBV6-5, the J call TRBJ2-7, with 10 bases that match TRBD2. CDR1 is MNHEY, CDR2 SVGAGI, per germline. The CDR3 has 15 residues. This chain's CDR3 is CVSSYSASGSYEQYF. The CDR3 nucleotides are TGTGTCAGCAGTTACTCAGCTAGCGGGAGCTACGAGCAGTACTTC.

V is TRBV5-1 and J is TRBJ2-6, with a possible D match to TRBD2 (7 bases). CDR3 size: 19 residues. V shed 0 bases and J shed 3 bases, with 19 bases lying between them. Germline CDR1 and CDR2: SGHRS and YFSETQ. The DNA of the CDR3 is TGCGCCAGCAGCTTGGCGAGGGCCCGCGGGGGCAATGGGGCCAACGTCCTGACTTTC. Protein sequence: CASSLARARGGNGANVLTF.

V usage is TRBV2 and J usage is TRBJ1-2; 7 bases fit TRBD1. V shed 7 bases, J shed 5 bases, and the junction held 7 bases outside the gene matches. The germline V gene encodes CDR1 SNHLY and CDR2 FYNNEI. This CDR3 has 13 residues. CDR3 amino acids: CASTMDRRYGYTF. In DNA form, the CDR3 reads TGTGCCAGCACTATGGACAGGAGGTATGGCTACACCTTC.

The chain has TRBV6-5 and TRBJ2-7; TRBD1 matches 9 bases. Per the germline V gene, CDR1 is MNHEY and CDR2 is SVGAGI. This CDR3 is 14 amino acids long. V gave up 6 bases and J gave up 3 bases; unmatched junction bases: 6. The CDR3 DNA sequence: TGTGCCAGCAGACGGGACAGGGATCTCTACGAGCAGTACTTC. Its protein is CASRRDRDLYEQYF.

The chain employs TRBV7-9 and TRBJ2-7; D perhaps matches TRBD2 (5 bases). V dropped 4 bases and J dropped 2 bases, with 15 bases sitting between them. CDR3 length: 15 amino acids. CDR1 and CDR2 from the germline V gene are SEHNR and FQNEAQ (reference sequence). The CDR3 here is CASSSDRTYPYEQYF. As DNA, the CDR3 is TGTGCCAGCAGCTCCGATCGGACTTACCCCTACGAGCAGTACTTC.

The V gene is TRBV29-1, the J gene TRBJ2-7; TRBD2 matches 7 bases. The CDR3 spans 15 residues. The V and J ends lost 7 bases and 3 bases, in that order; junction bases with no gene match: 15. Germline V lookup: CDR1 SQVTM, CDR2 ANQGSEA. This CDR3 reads CSALLPGGELYEQYF. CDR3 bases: TGCAGCGCTCTCCTTCCTGGGGGGGAGCTCTACGAGCAGTACTTC.

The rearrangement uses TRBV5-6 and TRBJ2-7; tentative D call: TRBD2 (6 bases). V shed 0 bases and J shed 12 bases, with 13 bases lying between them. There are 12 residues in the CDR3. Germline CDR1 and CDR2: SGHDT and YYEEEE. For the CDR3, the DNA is TGTGCCAGCAGCTTGGCACCGGGAGCGCCGTACTTC. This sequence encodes CASSLAPGAPYF.

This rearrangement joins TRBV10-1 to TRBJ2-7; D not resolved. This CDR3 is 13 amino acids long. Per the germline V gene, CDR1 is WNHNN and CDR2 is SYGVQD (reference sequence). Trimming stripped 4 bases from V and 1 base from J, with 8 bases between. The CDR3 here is CASSVTSSYEQYF. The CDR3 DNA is TGCGCCAGCAGTGTCACTTCGTCCTACGAGCAGTACTTC.

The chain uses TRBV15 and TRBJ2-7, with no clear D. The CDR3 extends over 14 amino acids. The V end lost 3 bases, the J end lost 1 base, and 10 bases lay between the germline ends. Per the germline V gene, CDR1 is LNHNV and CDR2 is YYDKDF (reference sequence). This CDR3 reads CATSRPVVSYEQYF. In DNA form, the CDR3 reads TGTGCCACCAGCAGGCCCGTAGTTTCCTACGAGCAGTACTTC.